A selection of T cell receptor beta chains follows, all from one sample in a study of HIV-infected patients and healthy controls. Using its own MiXCR run on the 5' RACE reads, TCRdb lists one record per CDR3 protein. The table lists around 16,000 distinct CDR3 sequences, around 9.2% of them singletons. Specimen: blood. These receptors were collected from an adult in good health. Both conserved end residues are part of each CDR3. A D gene is named only where the DNA matches it firmly. Only some rows state a clone size, as once, few, many or a class for expanded clones.

abundance,d_gene,j_gene,v_gene,CDR3aa,CDR3nt
many,TRBD1,TRBJ2-2,TRBV25-1,CASSVGRGPFWDTGELFF,TGTGCCAGCAGTGTAGGCAGGGGGCCGTTTTGGGACACCGGGGAGCTGTTTTTT
medium-sized,-,TRBJ1-2,TRBV7-3,CASSFHGYTF,TGTGCCAGCAGCTTTCATGGCTACACCTTC
many,TRBD1,TRBJ2-1,TRBV29-1,CSVVSETGGQSSYNEQFF,TGCAGCGTTGTGTCAGAGACAGGGGGCCAAAGCTCCTACAATGAGCAGTTCTTC
many,TRBD2,TRBJ2-2,TRBV4-1,CASSQESSGRTNTGELFF,TGCGCCAGCAGCCAAGAAAGTAGCGGGAGAACGAACACCGGGGAGCTGTTTTTT
few,-,TRBJ1-1,TRBV7-9,CASSLARNTEAFF,TGTGCCAGCAGCTTAGCCAGGAACACTGAAGCTTTCTTT
few,-,TRBJ1-1,TRBV14,CASSQQGRGAFF,TGTGCCAGCAGCCAACAGGGTAGAGGGGCTTTCTTT
many,-,TRBJ2-5,TRBV5-4,CASRPQGQETQYF,TGTGCCAGCAGGCCACAAGGCCAAGAGACCCAGTACTTC
many,-,TRBJ1-4,TRBV2,CASRTDPGGEKLFF,TGTGCCAGCAGGACGGACCCGGGCGGGGAAAAACTGTTTTTT
many,-,TRBJ1-1,TRBV9,CASTEGSGTEAFF,TGTGCCAGCACCGAAGGTTCCGGAACTGAAGCTTTCTTT
medium-sized,-,TRBJ2-2,TRBV6-5,CASRTGEGDTGELFF,TGTGCCAGCAGGACAGGGGAGGGCGACACCGGGGAGCTGTTTTTT
many,TRBD2,TRBJ2-5,TRBV7-9,CASSLFGGGKETQYF,TGTGCCAGCAGCTTATTCGGGGGGGGAAAAGAGACCCAGTACTTC
many,TRBD1,TRBJ1-1,TRBV27,CASRGTGANTEAFF,TGTGCCAGCAGGGGGACAGGGGCAAATACTGAAGCTTTCTTT
many,TRBD1,TRBJ2-1,TRBV7-9,CASSPRGSSYNEQFF,TGTGCCAGCAGCCCCAGGGGGAGCTCCTACAATGAGCAGTTCTTC
many,TRBD2,TRBJ2-1,TRBV6-1,CASSERTGRSYNEQFF,TGTGCCAGCAGTGAAAGAACCGGGAGGTCCTACAATGAGCAGTTCTTC
many,-,TRBJ2-3,TRBV7-2,CASSFARRTQYF,TGTGCCAGCAGCTTCGCGCGGCGTACGCAGTATTTT
-,-,TRBJ2-1,TRBV14,CASSQEGTASYNEQFF,TGTGCCAGCAGCCAAGAGGGAACAGCTTCCTACAATGAGCAGTTCTTC
few,TRBD1,TRBJ2-5,TRBV19,CASSIEPDRATGAQYF,TGTGCCAGTAGTATAGAACCCGACCGGGCCACAGGGGCCCAGTACTTC
many,-,TRBJ2-3,TRBV7-8,CASSVQNTQYF,TGTGCCAGCAGCGTACAAAATACGCAGTATTTT
many,-,TRBJ2-1,TRBV12-3/TRBV12-4,CASSPRLGSSYNEQFF,TGTGCCAGCAGCCCCCGACTGGGGAGCTCCTACAATGAGCAGTTCTTC
many,TRBD2,TRBJ2-1,TRBV7-6,CASTLGPSGTHEQFF,TGTGCCAGCACCCTGGGCCCTAGCGGGACCCATGAGCAGTTCTTC
medium-sized,-,TRBJ1-2,TRBV10-1,CASSESTNYGYTF,TGCGCCAGCAGTGAGAGTACTAACTATGGCTACACCTTC
-,TRBD1,TRBJ2-5,TRBV28,CASSLYFGQVEETQYF,TGTGCCAGCAGTTTGTATTTCGGACAGGTCGAAGAGACCCAGTACTTC
many,TRBD1,TRBJ1-4,TRBV12-3/TRBV12-4,CASRVGGGAAEKLFF,TGTGCCAGCAGGGTAGGGGGCGGCGCCGCTGAAAAACTGTTTTTT
many,-,TRBJ1-1,TRBV12-3/TRBV12-4,CASSWTKATEAFF,TGTGCCAGCAGTTGGACCAAGGCCACTGAAGCTTTCTTT
many,-,TRBJ1-5,TRBV12-5,CASGSPQHF,TGTGCTAGTGGGTCGCCCCAGCATTTT
many,TRBD1,TRBJ1-5,TRBV4-1,CASSQVSGQVGNQPQHF,TGCGCCAGCAGCCAAGTCTCCGGACAGGTTGGCAATCAGCCCCAGCATTTT
few,TRBD2,TRBJ2-2,TRBV6-5,CASSYLPGLAGGGELFF,TGTGCCAGCAGTTACCTGCCGGGACTAGCGGGAGGTGGGGAGCTGTTTTTT
many,-,TRBJ1-2,TRBV6-2/TRBV6-3,CASSYSPQGGYTF,TGTGCCAGCAGTTACTCCCCGCAGGGAGGCTACACCTTC
-,TRBD1,TRBJ1-2,TRBV6-5,CASRDRGLGGYTF,TGTGCCAGCAGGGACAGGGGGCTAGGAGGCTACACCTTC
medium-sized,-,TRBJ2-4,TRBV20-1,CSALERRLAKNIQYF,TGCAGTGCGCTAGAAAGACGACTAGCCAAAAACATTCAGTACTTC
-,-,TRBJ1-5,TRBV28,CASSSVDQPQHF,TGTGCCAGCAGTTCCGTGGATCAGCCCCAGCATTTT
many,-,TRBJ2-1,TRBV7-3,CASSLNPSLSYNEQFF,TGTGCCAGCAGCCTCAACCCTTCCCTCTCCTACAATGAGCAGTTCTTC
many,-,TRBJ1-1,TRBV12-3/TRBV12-4,CASSLFAAGTEAFF,TGTGCCAGCAGTTTATTTGCCGCGGGCACTGAAGCTTTCTTT
-,TRBD2,TRBJ2-2,TRBV19,CASSTPRGLAGLYTGELFF,TGTGCCAGTAGTACCCCCCGGGGCCTAGCGGGATTGTACACCGGGGAGCTGTTTTTT
medium-sized,-,TRBJ2-6,TRBV29-1,CSVVTVSGANVLTF,TGCAGCGTCGTAACTGTCTCTGGGGCCAACGTCCTGACTTTC
many,-,TRBJ2-3,TRBV5-1,CASSLLDPSTDTQYF,TGCGCCAGCAGCTTGCTAGACCCTAGCACAGATACGCAGTATTTT
-,-,TRBJ1-2,TRBV2,CASSDFNYGYTF,TGTGCCAGCAGTGACTTTAACTATGGCTACACCTTC
many,-,TRBJ1-1,TRBV18,CASSPGAGYTEAFF,TGTGCCAGCTCACCAGGCGCGGGGTACACTGAAGCTTTCTTT
-,-,TRBJ2-7,TRBV19,CASSTQGTGLYEQYF,TGTGCCAGTAGTACCCAGGGGACGGGCCTCTACGAGCAGTACTTC
few,-,TRBJ2-4,TRBV9,CASSAPAKNIQYF,TGTGCCAGCAGCGCACCCGCCAAAAACATTCAGTACTTC
medium-sized,TRBD1,TRBJ2-3,TRBV10-1,CASSPRGGQGPTDTQYF,TGCGCCAGCAGCCCGAGAGGGGGACAGGGCCCAACAGATACGCAGTATTTT
few,TRBD1,TRBJ2-5,TRBV6-5,CASRRQGWETQYF,TGTGCCAGCAGAAGACAGGGATGGGAGACCCAGTACTTC
medium-sized,-,TRBJ2-3,TRBV29-1,CSVEGAGKGDTQYF,TGCAGCGTTGAAGGGGCAGGGAAGGGGGATACGCAGTATTTT
many,-,TRBJ2-5,TRBV20-1,CSARVGLGIETQYF,TGCAGTGCTAGGGTGGGGCTCGGGATAGAGACCCAGTACTTC
many,-,TRBJ2-3,TRBV3-1,CASSRGATSTDTQYF,TGTGCCAGCAGCCGTGGGGCCACCTCCACAGATACGCAGTATTTT
-,TRBD2,TRBJ2-1,TRBV7-9,CASSPRGWGAGVYNEQFF,TGTGCCAGCAGCCCTCGCGGCTGGGGAGCGGGAGTGTACAATGAGCAGTTCTTC
many,TRBD2,TRBJ2-1,TRBV6-2/TRBV6-3,CASSYLLGESGSIGGKQFF,TGTGCCAGCAGTTACCTCTTGGGGGAAAGCGGGAGTATTGGCGGTAAGCAGTTCTTC
many,TRBD2,TRBJ2-1,TRBV4-3,CASSQDLRLAGGQDEQFF,TGCGCCAGCAGCCAAGATTTAAGGCTAGCGGGAGGGCAGGATGAGCAGTTCTTC
-,-,TRBJ1-2,TRBV6-5,CASSSMGAPANYGYTF,TGTGCCAGCAGCTCAATGGGGGCGCCGGCTAACTATGGCTACACCTTC